This is a list of T cell receptor beta chains from one sample in a study of T cells in Graves' hyperthyroidism and ophthalmopathy. A single record per CDR3 protein comes from TCRdb applying MiXCR to the multiplex PCR reads. The table records approximately 600,000 distinct CDR3 sequences, over 12% of them present only once. The sequencing input was blood. The source of these receptors is a woman aged 18-29 years with Graves' ophthalmopathy. CDR3s include the opening cysteine and the closing phenylalanine or tryptophan. The D gene is left open where the match is weak. The size of a clone is reported for some rows only, either as once, few or many, or as a class for expanded clones.

size	V	length	D	J	CDR3	DNA
many	TRBV7-9	14	.	TRBJ2-5	CASSSSLGLETQYF	TGTGCCAGCAGCTCTTCACTGGGACTAGAGACCCAGTACTTC
many	TRBV9	13	TRBD2	TRBJ2-7	CASSVGLSREQYF	TGTGCCAGCAGCGTGGGACTATCTCGCGAGCAGTACTTC
many	TRBV7-3	14	.	TRBJ2-2	CASSSPSRPGELFF	TGTGCCAGCAGCTCCCCTAGCAGGCCCGGGGAGCTGTTTTTT
many	TRBV27	14	.	TRBJ2-7	CASSPEGISYEQYF	TGTGCCAGCAGCCCCGAGGGCATCTCCTACGAGCAGTACTTC
few	TRBV10-3	16	.	TRBJ2-3	CAISESNWQSTDTQYF	TGTGCCATCAGTGAGTCGAACTGGCAGAGCACAGATACGCAGTATTTT
.	TRBV7-6	15	TRBD1	TRBJ1-2	CASSYWDRGSYGYTF	TGTGCCAGCAGCTATTGGGACAGGGGATCATATGGCTACACCTTC
many	TRBV12-3/TRBV12-4	12	.	TRBJ1-6	CASSVTYSPLHF	TGTGCCAGCAGTGTGACTTATTCACCCCTCCACTTT
many	TRBV7-3	15	TRBD2	TRBJ2-5	CASSPGGGRGETQYF	TGTGCCAGCAGCCCGGGCGGGGGGCGCGGGGAGACCCAGTACTTC
many	TRBV2	15	.	TRBJ1-1	CASSEALGGGTEAFF	TGTGCCAGCAGTGAAGCGCTTGGGGGGGGGACTGAAGCTTTCTTT
few	TRBV19	16	TRBD1	TRBJ1-2	CASFLDRGPANYGYTF	TGTGCCAGTTTCCTGGACAGGGGGCCAGCTAACTATGGCTACACCTTC
many	TRBV28	14	TRBD1	TRBJ2-7	CASSVTGGNYEQYF	TGTGCCAGCAGTGTGACAGGGGGTAACTACGAGCAGTACTTC
.	TRBV5-5	16	.	TRBJ1-5	CASSLAVVSQNQPQHF	TGTGCCAGCAGCTTGGCGGTGGTCAGCCAAAATCAGCCCCAGCATTTT
.	TRBV14	13	.	TRBJ2-7	CASSRGHEYEQYF	TGTGCCAGCAGCCGCGGACACGAGTACGAGCAGTACTTC
many	TRBV12-3/TRBV12-4	15	TRBD2	TRBJ2-7	CASSPRPSGSYEQYF	TGTGCCAGCAGTCCCAGGCCCAGCGGGAGCTACGAGCAGTACTTC
.	TRBV30	12	.	TRBJ1-2	CAWSDYDYGYTF	TGTGCCTGGAGTGATTATGACTATGGCTACACCTTC
few	TRBV9	17	TRBD2	TRBJ2-6	CASSIETGGSGANVLTF	TGTGCCAGCAGCATCGAAACGGGGGGCTCTGGGGCCAACGTCCTGACTTTC
many	TRBV7-2	16	.	TRBJ1-5	CASGLGPPGLGQPQHF	TGTGCCAGCGGGTTGGGGCCCCCCGGTCTCGGTCAGCCCCAGCATTTT
many	TRBV18	13	TRBD1	TRBJ1-2	CASSPQGAEGYTF	TGTGCCAGCTCACCGCAGGGGGCGGAAGGCTACACCTTC
many	TRBV5-1	15	TRBD2	TRBJ2-7	CASSLGFSGTYEQYF	TGCGCCAGCAGCCTCGGATTTAGCGGGACCTACGAGCAGTACTTC
.	TRBV9	15	TRBD1	TRBJ2-1	CASSVRQGAFNEQFF	TGTGCCAGCAGCGTAAGGCAGGGGGCGTTCAATGAGCAGTTCTTC
few	TRBV12-3/TRBV12-4	12	.	TRBJ2-3	CASGTGADTQYF	TGTGCCAGCGGAACGGGCGCAGATACGCAGTATTTT
many	TRBV2	14	.	TRBJ2-7	CASRTGSPSYEQYF	TGTGCCAGCAGAACAGGGTCCCCATCCTACGAGCAGTACTTC
many	TRBV10-3	19	.	TRBJ2-1	CAISVGTGPTSGAYNEQFF	TGTGCCATCAGTGTTGGGACAGGGCCAACTAGCGGGGCCTACAATGAGCAGTTCTTC
few	TRBV10-1	14	TRBD1	TRBJ1-6	CASGPGTANSPLHF	TGCGCCAGCGGACCCGGGACAGCTAATTCACCCCTCCACTTT
many	TRBV10-3	14	.	TRBJ1-1	CAISTGVRTTEAFF	TGTGCCATCAGCACTGGGGTAAGGACCACTGAAGCTTTCTTT
many	TRBV27	15	TRBD2	TRBJ2-7	CASKGLGLADYEQYF	TGTGCCAGCAAGGGCTTGGGACTAGCGGACTACGAGCAGTACTTC
many	TRBV18	13	.	TRBJ2-7	CASSPPQSYEQYF	TGTGCCAGCTCACCACCGCAGTCCTACGAGCAGTACTTC
.	TRBV15	15	.	TRBJ2-5	CATSRDWAAQETQYF	TGTGCCACCAGCAGAGATTGGGCAGCTCAAGAGACCCAGTACTTC
.	TRBV5-1	16	TRBD2	TRBJ2-7	CASSLVRGRALSEQYF	TGCGCCAGCAGCTTGGTTCGCGGGAGGGCCCTCAGCGAGCAGTACTTC
many	TRBV6-1	17	.	TRBJ2-7	CASSEPPPWGVSYEQYF	TGTGCCAGCAGTGAGCCCCCCCCTTGGGGAGTTTCCTACGAGCAGTACTTC
many	TRBV2	14	TRBD1	TRBJ2-1	CASKATGGRNEQFF	TGTGCCAGCAAAGCGACAGGGGGCCGCAATGAGCAGTTCTTC
.	TRBV10-3	15	.	TRBJ2-2	CAISGLVRDTGELFF	TGTGCCATCAGTGGACTAGTACGGGACACCGGGGAGCTGTTTTTT
.	TRBV6-1	15	.	TRBJ2-1	CASSDEGSGYNEQFF	TGTGCCAGCAGTGACGAGGGCTCAGGGTACAATGAGCAGTTCTTC
once	TRBV7-6	16	.	TRBJ2-1	CASSPSLGPTYNEQFF	TGTGCCAGCAGCCCTTCTTTGGGACCAACCTACAATGAGCAGTTCTTC
many	TRBV30	11	.	TRBJ1-5	CAWGPGQPQHF	TGTGCCTGGGGTCCAGGGCAGCCCCAGCATTTT